This T cell receptor beta chain is from a study of blood T cell repertoires in COVID-19. Study-level information: Sites in the United States, Italy and Spain provided acute and convalescent COVID-19 samples.

In its sample, this clone was seen a few times. The age range of participants was 18 to 89 years, with residence in about two dozen US areas. A PCR-confirmed or clinician-diagnosed COVID-19 case had contacted exposed participants within 2 weeks of entry. Some clones are missing from TCRdb's copy, which holds only in-frame ones; the method was immunoSEQ multiplex PCR. The profile shows over 200,000 clones, around 91% of them singletons. This CDR3 spans 11 amino acids. The V gene lost 3 bases and the J gene lost 7 bases, with 4 bases spanning the gap. The chain carries TRBV12-3 or TRBV12-4 and TRBJ2-1; D gene unclear. This TCR came from a man aged 30 to 39 who had been exposed to COVID-19. Specimen: PBMCs or T cells enriched from blood (not recorded which). The CDR3 reads CASSFRNEQFF. The CDR3, as DNA: TGTGCCAGCAGTTTCCGGAATGAGCAGTTCTTC.